Shown below are 21 T cell receptor beta chains from a single sample sequenced in a study of post-analysis software for immune sequencing data. Study results and caveats: Controls had lower frequencies than patients of about 5 TRBV segments, which included TRBV5-6, TRBV5-1 and TRBV20-1.

Unique molecular identifiers were carried by the TCR beta cDNA libraries. One entry per CDR3 protein results from TCRdb running MiXCR on the PCR reads. The table includes 750,000 to 950,000 distinct CDR3 sequences, approximately 53% detected once. These receptors' antigens are unknown. Input material: blood. These receptors originate from a girl between 10 and 17 years old with multiple sclerosis.

This clonotype appeared once. The J gene is TRBJ1-2, the V gene TRBV12-3 or TRBV12-4; 10 positions match TRBD1. This CDR3 comprises 17 residues. With 2 bases clipped from V and 6 bases from J, the junction kept 12 bases outside the gene matches. CDR3 sequence reads: CASSLPGGQGTPDGYTF. CDR3 nucleotides: TGTGCCAGCAGTTTACCTGGGGGACAGGGGACCCCCGATGGCTACACCTTC.

This clonotype was detected only once. The chain is built from TRBV20-1 and TRBJ1-1, with 8 bases that match TRBD1. The germline V gene encodes CDR1 DFQATT and CDR2 SNEGSKA (reference sequence). The CDR3 contains 14 residues. V gave up 0 bases and J gave up 7 bases; unmatched junction bases: 7. CDR3 region: CSARDTGGISEAFF. The CDR3 DNA reads TGCAGTGCTAGAGATACAGGGGGTATAAGTGAAGCTTTCTTT.

This clonotype was seen a handful of times. The J gene is TRBJ1-2, the V gene TRBV6-5, with D possibly matching TRBD1 (5 bases). CDR1 MNHEY and CDR2 SVGAGI come from the germline V gene. There are 18 residues in the CDR3. V shed 0 bases and J shed 6 bases, with 23 bases lying between them. The CDR3 DNA follows: TGTGCCAGCAGTTACTCGAGTGTTCTCCAGGGCTTTGTGCATGGCTACACCTTC. As protein: CASSYSSVLQGFVHGYTF.

The chain recombines TRBV10-3 with TRBJ2-3; no definite D call. Germline-derived CDR1 and CDR2 are ENHRY and SYGVKD. CDR3 length: 13 residues. Trimming shortened V by 3 bases and J by 2 bases, and 6 bases separated the two germline ends. CDR3 protein: CAISDSPTDTQYF. For the CDR3, the DNA is TGTGCCATCAGTGACAGTCCCACAGATACGCAGTATTTT.

This clonotype was seen a handful of times. The chain joins TRBV20-1 to TRBJ2-7, with D possibly called TRBD1 or TRBD2 (5 bases each). From germline, CDR1 is DFQATT and CDR2 SNEGSKA (reference sequence). The CDR3 loop spans 14 amino acids. Trimming left V 5 bases short and J 6 bases short, with 20 bases between. The CDR3: CSASMWGMPSEQYF. CDR3 coding DNA: TGCAGTGCTTCGATGTGGGGGATGCCCTCCGAGCAGTACTTC.

The chain has TRBV29-1 and TRBJ1-5, with 10 bases aligning to TRBD1. Germline trimming cut 6 bases from V and 7 bases from J; bases unmatched to any gene: 6. From germline, CDR1 is SQVTM and CDR2 ANQGSEA. CDR3 length: 13 amino acids. CDR3 DNA sequence: TGCAGCGTCGGGACAGGGGCAAGGCAGCCCCAGCATTTT. It specifies CSVGTGARQPQHF.

The rearrangement uses TRBV5-5 and TRBJ2-5; D is unclear. Near its end, the DNA agrees better with TRBJ2-7, so the J call may be wrong. Germline assignment: CDR1 SGHKS and CDR2 YYEKEE (reference sequence). The CDR3 extends over 15 amino acids. DNA for the CDR3: TGTGCCAGCAGCTTCGCTACTACCAAGTCCTACGAGCAGTACTTC. Its translation: CASSFATTKSYEQYF.

CDR3 residues: CSAIQGIRYGYTF. CDR3 bases: TGCAGCGCCATTCAGGGAATCCGCTATGGCTACACCTTC. The chain uses TRBV29-1 and TRBJ1-2; a weak D match, TRBD1 (5 bases). V was clipped by 7 bases and J by 4 bases, with 16 bases between them. The CDR3 sequence is 13 residues long. Looked up from germline, CDR1 is SQVTM and CDR2 is ANQGSEA.

In nucleotides, the CDR3 is TGTGCCAGCAGCCCGTACGGACAGATCAATGAGCAGTTCTTC. Its translation is CASSPYGQINEQFF. V gene TRBV7-3 combines with J gene TRBJ2-1; D perhaps matches TRBD1 (6 bases). V was shortened by 5 bases and J by 6 bases, with 14 bases between the two germline ends. The V gene's germline CDR1 is SGHTA and CDR2 FQGTGA. The CDR3 has 14 residues.

There are a few counts of this clonotype. The chain links TRBV11-2 to TRBJ2-7; a possible D gene is TRBD1 (5 bases). This CDR3 is 14 amino acids long. With 5 bases removed from V and 6 bases from J, the gap between germline ends came to 17 bases. CDR1 SGHAT and CDR2 FQNNGV come from the germline V gene. The CDR3 nucleotides are TGTGCCAGCAGCCCGGACGGTTCCCAGGGCGAGCAGTACTTC. Amino acid sequence: CASSPDGSQGEQYF.

This clonotype was detected only a few times. V usage is TRBV6-5 and J usage is TRBJ1-2; 10 bases map to TRBD1. The CDR3 covers 13 residues. The germline CDR1 and CDR2 sequences are MNHEY and SVGAGI. Trimming removed 6 bases from V and 6 bases from J; junction bases left unmatched: 4. CDR3 amino acids: CASSRQGANGYTF. The CDR3 coding sequence is TGTGCCAGCAGCCGACAGGGGGCGAATGGCTACACCTTC.

CDR3 DNA: TGTGCCAGCAGTGAACACGGGACCCTATACGAGCAGTACTTC. It specifies CASSEHGTLYEQYF. The chain carries TRBV25-1 and TRBJ2-7; possibly TRBD1 or TRBD2 for D (5 bases each). V was shortened by 2 bases and J by 4 bases, with 12 bases between the two germline ends. The CDR3 consists of 14 residues. Germline values: CDR1 MGHDK, CDR2 SYGVNS.

The V call is TRBV11-2, the J call TRBJ2-7; 7 positions match TRBD1. Trimming cost V 5 bases and J 7 bases; bases outside gene matches: 11. The germline CDR1 and CDR2 sequences are SGHAT and FQNNGV. The CDR3 extends over 14 amino acids. CDR3 bases: TGTGCCAGCAGCCCTGGGACAGTGCCTTGGGAGCAGTACTTC. Translated: CASSPGTVPWEQYF. Full variable domain (remainder filled in from reference TRBV11-2 and TRBJ2-7): EAGVAQSPRYKIIEKRQSVAFWCNPISGHATLYWYQQILGQGPKLLIQFQNNGVVDDSQLPKDRFSAERLKGVDSTLKIQPAKLEDSAVYLCASSPGTVPWEQYFGPGTRLTVT.

The chain joins TRBV5-5 to TRBJ2-6; tentatively, D is TRBD1 (5 bases). Germline CDR1 and CDR2: SGHKS and YYEKEE (reference sequence). This CDR3 is 19 amino acids long. Between the trimmed V and J ends, which lost 1 base and 0 bases, there was a span of 17 bases. The CDR3 bases are TGTGCCAGCAGCTTGAGTACAGGTCTCTTTGGCTCTGGGGCCAACGTCCTGACTTTC. It is translated as CASSLSTGLFGSGANVLTF.

This clonotype has a single count. The rearrangement links TRBV9 to TRBJ2-1; 8 bases line up with TRBD2. The CDR3 length is 18 residues. The germline gives CDR1 SGDLS, CDR2 YYNGEE. Trimming cost V 2 bases and J 13 bases; bases outside gene matches: 23. CDR3 bases: TGTGCCAGCAGCGTTGGGCCCCAACTAGCGGCCTCCCAGACTAGTCAGTTCTTC. Translation gives CASSVGPQLAASQTSQFF.

This clonotype was detected only a few times. V and J are TRBV12-3 or TRBV12-4 and TRBJ1-2; no definite D call. V was trimmed by 1 base and J by 7 bases, leaving 7 bases between them. The CDR3 has 12 residues. The CDR3 sequence is CASSLGTAGYTF. The DNA for the CDR3 is TGTGCCAGCAGTTTAGGGACGGCTGGCTACACCTTC.

This clonotype appeared a few times. V is TRBV14 and J is TRBJ1-4; a possible D gene is TRBD1 (5 bases). Trimming shortened V by 4 bases and J by 0 bases, and 15 bases separated the two germline ends. The CDR3 is 17 amino acids. Germline V lookup: CDR1 SGHDN, CDR2 FVKESK. This CDR3 is CASSLRTPRATNEKLFF. The CDR3 DNA reads TGTGCCAGCAGCCTCCGGACACCTCGGGCAACTAATGAAAAACTGTTTTTT.

Here the CDR3 reads CSARGAGYPSYEQYF. CDR3 nucleotide sequence: TGCAGTGCTAGAGGTGCAGGTTATCCCTCCTACGAGCAGTACTTC. This sequence joins TRBV20-1 and TRBJ2-4; D is uncertain. The end of the DNA fits TRBJ2-7 better, so the J call may be wrong. The CDR3 has 15 residues. The V gene's germline CDR1 is DFQATT and CDR2 SNEGSKA (reference sequence).

The rearrangement joins TRBV29-1 to TRBJ2-3, with TRBD2 identical over 7 bases. The germline V gene encodes CDR1 SQVTM and CDR2 ANQGSEA. CDR3 size: 14 residues. The V gene end was trimmed by 3 bases and the J gene end by 4 bases; junction bases not matched to a gene: 7. The CDR3 spells CSVEGRGVADTQYF. Written as DNA, the CDR3 is TGCAGCGTTGAGGGACGGGGGGTGGCAGATACGCAGTATTTT.

This chain joins TRBV6-5 and TRBJ2-4; 9 bases agree with TRBD1. This CDR3 is 12 amino acids long. Trimming took 6 bases from V and 8 from J; bases not matched to a gene: 2. CDR1 and CDR2 (germline): MNHEY, SVGAGI. CDR3 sequence (DNA): TGTGCCAGCAGCAGGGACAGGGACATTCAGTACTTC. Translation gives CASSRDRDIQYF.

The rearrangement joins TRBV29-1 to TRBJ2-1, with a tentative D call TRBD1 (5 bases). The germline V gene encodes CDR1 SQVTM and CDR2 ANQGSEA. This CDR3 has 13 residues. Trimming cost V 3 bases and J 7 bases, with 13 bases left between them. The CDR3 coding sequence is TGCAGCGTTGAGGGGCTAGAAAGGAATGAGCAGTTCTTC. Its translation is CSVEGLERNEQFF.